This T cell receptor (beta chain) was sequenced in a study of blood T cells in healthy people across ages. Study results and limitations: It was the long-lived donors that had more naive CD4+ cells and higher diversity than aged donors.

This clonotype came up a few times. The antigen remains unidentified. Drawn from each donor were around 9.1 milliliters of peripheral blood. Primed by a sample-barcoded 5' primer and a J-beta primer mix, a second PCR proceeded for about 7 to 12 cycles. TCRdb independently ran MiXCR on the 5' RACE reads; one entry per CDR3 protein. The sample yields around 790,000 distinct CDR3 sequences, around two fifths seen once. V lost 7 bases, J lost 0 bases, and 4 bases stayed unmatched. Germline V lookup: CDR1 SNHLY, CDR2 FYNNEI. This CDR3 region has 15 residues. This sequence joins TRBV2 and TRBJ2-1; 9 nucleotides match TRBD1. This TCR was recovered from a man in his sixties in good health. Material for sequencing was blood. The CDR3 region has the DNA TGTGCCAGCACCCAGGACAGGGGCTCCTACAATGAGCAGTTCTTC. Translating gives CASTQDRGSYNEQFF.